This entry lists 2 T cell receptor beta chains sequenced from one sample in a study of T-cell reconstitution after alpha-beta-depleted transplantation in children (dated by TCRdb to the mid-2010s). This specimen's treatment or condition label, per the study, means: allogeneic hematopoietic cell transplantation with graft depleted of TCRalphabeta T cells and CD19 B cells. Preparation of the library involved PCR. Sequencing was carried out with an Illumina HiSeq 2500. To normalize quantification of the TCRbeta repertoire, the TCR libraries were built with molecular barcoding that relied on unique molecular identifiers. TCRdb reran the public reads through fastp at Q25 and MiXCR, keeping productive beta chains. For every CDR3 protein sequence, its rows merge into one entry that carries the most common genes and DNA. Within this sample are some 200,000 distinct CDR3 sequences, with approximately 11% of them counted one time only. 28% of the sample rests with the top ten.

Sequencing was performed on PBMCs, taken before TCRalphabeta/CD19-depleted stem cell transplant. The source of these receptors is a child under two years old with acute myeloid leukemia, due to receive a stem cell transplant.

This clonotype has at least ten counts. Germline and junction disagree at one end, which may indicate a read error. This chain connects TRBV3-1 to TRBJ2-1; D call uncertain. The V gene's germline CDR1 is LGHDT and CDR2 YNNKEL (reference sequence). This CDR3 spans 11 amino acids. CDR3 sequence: CASSQAQRNVF. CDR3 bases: TGTGCCAGCAGCCAAGCCCAGCGAAATGTCTTC.

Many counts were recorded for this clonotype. The CDR3 sequence is CASSFSPSGPDTQYF. CDR3 sequence (DNA): TGTGCCAGCAGTTTTAGCCCTAGCGGACCAGATACGCAGTATTTT. The chain combines TRBV28 with TRBJ2-3; 7 nucleotides agree with TRBD2. This CDR3 is 15 amino acids long. Losses at the gene ends were 3 bases for V and 4 bases for J; bases not matched to a gene: 7. Germline lookup yields CDR1 MDHEN and CDR2 SYDVKM.